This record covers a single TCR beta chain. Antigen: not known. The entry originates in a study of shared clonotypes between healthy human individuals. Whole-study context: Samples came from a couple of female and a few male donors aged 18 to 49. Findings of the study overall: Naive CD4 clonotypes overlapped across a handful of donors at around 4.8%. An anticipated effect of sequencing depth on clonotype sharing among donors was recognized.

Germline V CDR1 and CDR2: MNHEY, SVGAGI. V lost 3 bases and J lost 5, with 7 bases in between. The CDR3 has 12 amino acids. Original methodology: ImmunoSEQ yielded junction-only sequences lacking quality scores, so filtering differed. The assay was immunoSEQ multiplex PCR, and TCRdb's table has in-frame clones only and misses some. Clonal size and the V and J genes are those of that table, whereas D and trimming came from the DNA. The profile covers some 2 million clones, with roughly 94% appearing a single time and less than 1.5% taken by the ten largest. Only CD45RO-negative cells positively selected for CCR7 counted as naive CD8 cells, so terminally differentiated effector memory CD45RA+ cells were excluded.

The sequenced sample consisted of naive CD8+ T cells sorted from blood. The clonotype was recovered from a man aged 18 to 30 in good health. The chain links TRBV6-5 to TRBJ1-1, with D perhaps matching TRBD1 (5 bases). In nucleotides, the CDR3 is TGTGCCAGCAGTTATTGGGGGACTGAAGCTTTCTTT. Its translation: CASSYWGTEAFF.